This T cell receptor beta chain was captured by sequencing in a study of cytomegalovirus exposure and HLA in healthy donors. Study findings and constraints: The classifier was said to identify cytomegalovirus status with high specificity and sensitivity. The study designated around 150 TCR beta chains cytomegalovirus-associated. Specificity for CMV antigens was confirmed in vitro for a few of the CMV-associated chains. Many donors carried some public TCRs, although rarity characterized most TCR sequences.

The CDR3 is 14 residues long. Germline CDR1 reads SQVTM; CDR2 reads ANQGSEA. Trimming left V 6 bases short and J 7 bases short, with 16 bases between. Method: immunoSEQ multiplex PCR; TCRdb's copy keeps in-frame clones and lacks some. Here the sample spans approximately 120,000 clones, roughly 89% being singletons. Notes on this clone: What it recognizes is unknown.

Sequenced material: PBMCs. The chain recombines TRBV29-1 with TRBJ1-6, with D perhaps TRBD1 (6 bases). This receptor was identified in a woman aged 18-29 years in good health and CMV-seronegative. CDR3 coding DNA: TGCAGCGTGGTCCAGGGGCCTGGGAATTCACCCCTCCACTTT. This gives the protein CSVVQGPGNSPLHF. Full variable domain (missing parts from reference TRBV29-1 and TRBJ1-6): SAVISQKPSRDICQRGTSLTIQCQVDSQVTMMFWYRQQPGQSLTLIATANQGSEATYESGFVIDKFPISRPNLTFSTLTVSNMSPEDSSIYLCSVVQGPGNSPLHFGNGTRLTVT.